This T cell receptor beta chain was sequenced in a study of cytotoxic CD8 clonotypes in ibrutinib-treated CLL. Some clones are missing from TCRdb's copy, which holds only in-frame ones; the method was immunoSEQ multiplex PCR. The sample carries about 140,000 clones, about 91% recorded once. CDR1 and CDR2 (germline): MNHNY, SVGAGI (reference sequence). The CDR3 runs 13 residues. The V and J ends lost 7 bases and 1 base, in that order; junction bases with no gene match: 2. Library input was around 2 micrograms of DNA from cryopreserved PBMCs. Concerning this clone: Its antigen is unknown.

Notes on the study in general: Clonality rose at ibrutinib response, held steady in sustained remission, and fell toward baseline at progression.

The sequence was obtained from a human donor with chronic lymphocytic leukemia. Sequences were derived from PBMCs, sampled after 12 months of ibrutinib treatment. The chain is built from TRBV6-6 and TRBJ1-1; 8 bases line up with TRBD1. The CDR3 DNA follows: TGTGCCAGCAAGACAGGGGCGAACACTGAAGCTTTCTTT. Encoded protein: CASKTGANTEAFF.